This T cell receptor (beta chain) came from a study of cytomegalovirus exposure and HLA in healthy donors. The overall study: Ancestry clustering placed 81% of about 400 genotyped donors in the Caucasian-associated cluster.

Trimming stripped 7 bases from V and 5 bases from J, with 15 bases between. The CDR3 spans 13 residues. Germline CDR1 and CDR2: MDHEN and SYDVKM. Each donor was healthy, and each was a bone marrow donor. PCR was performed using 60 Vbeta and 13 Jbeta primers. Repertoires were generated with immunoSEQ multiplex PCR, while TCRdb's copy carries only in-frame clones and drops some. The table records about 130,000 clones, 74% of them present only once. Material for sequencing was PBMCs. This receptor was obtained from a young man in good health and CMV-seropositive. The chain uses TRBV28 and TRBJ2-7, with D possibly being TRBD2 (6 bases). This chain's CDR3 is CASTPSGEDEQYF. Written as DNA, the CDR3 is TGTGCCAGCACCCCTTCGGGGGAGGACGAGCAGTACTTC.